The 27 T cell receptor beta chains listed next were all sequenced from one sample in a study of T-cell memory formation after mild COVID-19. MiXCR, run by TCRdb on the 5' RACE reads, gives a single entry per CDR3 protein. The data show some 290,000 distinct CDR3 sequences, about 16% seen once. Sequenced: PBMCs or a T cell subset sorted from them (not recorded which). All receptors come from a man in his late teens or twenties who had mild COVID-19 (a few samples of this study predate the infection). Cell type and time point are not known.

The chain recombines TRBV9 with TRBJ1-2; a possible D gene is TRBD1 (6 bases). CDR3 length equals 16 residues. V gave up 3 bases and J gave up 0 bases, with 15 bases separating them. In germline, CDR1 is SGDLS, CDR2 YYNGEE. The CDR3 DNA follows: TGTGCCAGCAGCGCGGAGGACAGACGAACTAACTATGGCTACACCTTC. It is translated as CASSAEDRRTNYGYTF.

In this sample, this clonotype turned up a few times. This rearrangement joins TRBV27 to TRBJ1-1; D gene ambiguous. The germline gives CDR1 MNHEY, CDR2 SMNVEV (reference sequence). The CDR3 sequence is 18 residues long. Trimming left V 5 bases short and J 0 bases short, with 22 bases between. The CDR3 DNA reads as TGTGCCAGCAGTCCCGCCCCCCGGGATGCCATTATGAACACTGAAGCTTTCTTT. Translating gives CASSPAPRDAIMNTEAFF.

Only a few counts were recorded for this clonotype. V is TRBV27 and J is TRBJ2-7; 11 nucleotides agree with TRBD1. Germline CDR1 reads MNHEY; CDR2 reads SMNVEV (reference sequence). CDR3 length: 14 amino acids. Trimming cost V 5 bases and J 3 bases; bases outside gene matches: 3. The CDR3, as DNA: TGTGCCAGCAGTCCGGGACAGGGGGGCTACGAGCAGTACGTC. Amino acid sequence: CASSPGQGGYEQYV.

The CDR3 spells CASSLGPRGGEKLFF. The CDR3 region has the DNA TGCGCCAGCAGCTTGGGACCTCGAGGGGGTGAAAAACTGTTTTTT. J is TRBJ1-4 and V is TRBV5-1; TRBD1 might be the D (6 bases). V shed 0 bases and J shed 7 bases, with 13 bases lying between them. Germline V CDR1 and CDR2: SGHRS, YFSETQ. This CDR3 contains 15 residues.

The rearrangement links TRBV10-3 to TRBJ2-6; D might be TRBD2 (5 bases). This CDR3 is built from 15 residues. The ends were cut back, 6 bases at V and 0 bases at J, with 9 bases in the middle. The germline V gene has CDR1 ENHRY and CDR2 SYGVKD. CDR3 region: CAIREEGSGANVLTF. Here the CDR3 DNA reads TGTGCCATCAGGGAAGAGGGCTCTGGGGCCAACGTCCTGACTTTC.

This clonotype was found a few times. CDR3 nucleotide sequence: TGTGCCAGCAGCCAGACCACAGATACGCAGTATTTT. Translated: CASSQTTDTQYF. V gene TRBV2 combines with J gene TRBJ2-3; D not resolved. Looked up from germline, CDR1 is SNHLY and CDR2 is FYNNEI. V was pared by 6 bases and J by 2 bases, with 6 bases between. This CDR3 spans 12 amino acids.

The chain employs TRBV11-2 and TRBJ1-5; 8 bases line up with TRBD1. This CDR3 is 16 amino acids long. CDR1 is SGHAT and CDR2 is FQNNGV in the germline V gene. V trimming: 8 bases; J trimming: 2 bases; junction bases outside the gene matches: 11. CDR3 coding DNA: TGTGCCAGCCGCCTGACAGGGGCTTTTGGCAATCAGCCCCAGCATTTT. This sequence encodes CASRLTGAFGNQPQHF.

This clonotype was seen more than once but under ten times. V is TRBV6-2 or TRBV6-3 and J is TRBJ2-7; D unresolved. Between the trimmed V and J ends, which lost 2 bases and 7 bases, there was a span of 9 bases. The V gene's germline CDR1 is MNHEY and CDR2 SVGEGT. The CDR3 is 12 amino acids. CDR3 nucleotides: TGTGCCAGCAGTTACGGAATGGGAGAGCAGTACGTC. It codes for CASSYGMGEQYV.

The chain has TRBV20-1 and TRBJ2-5, with a tentative D call TRBD1 (6 bases). Germline V gene lookup returns CDR1 DFQATT and CDR2 SNEGSKA (reference sequence). CDR3 length: 13 residues. The V and J ends lost 5 bases and 5 bases respectively, with 15 bases between them. This CDR3 is CSAQGNLPETQYF. As DNA, the CDR3 is TGCAGTGCTCAGGGGAACCTCCCCGAGACCCAGTACTTC.

The J gene is TRBJ1-3, the V gene TRBV10-3, with 9 nucleotides matching TRBD1. The CDR3 runs to 17 residues. CDR1 and CDR2 from the germline V gene are ENHRY and SYGVKD. V lost 5 bases, J lost 0 bases, and 8 bases stayed unmatched. For the CDR3, the DNA is TGTGCCATCAGTAAACGGACAGGGGACGGCTCTGGAAACACCATATATTTT. Translation gives CAISKRTGDGSGNTIYF.

This clonotype has more than one count but fewer than ten. This chain joins TRBV2 and TRBJ2-5; TRBD1 agrees at 11 bases. The CDR3 loop spans 12 amino acids. CDR1 is SNHLY and CDR2 is FYNNEI in the germline V gene. V dropped 8 bases and J dropped 4; count of bases not matched to a gene: 0. In nucleotides, the CDR3 is TGTGCCAGCGGACAGGGGGCAGAGACCCAGTACTTC. As protein: CASGQGAETQYF.

The V call is TRBV5-6, the J call TRBJ2-7; no reliable D call. The germline V gene has CDR1 SGHDT and CDR2 YYEEEE. The CDR3 is 12 residues long. Trimming cost V 0 bases and J 6 bases, with 7 bases left between them. The CDR3 DNA reads TGTGCCAGCAGCTTGGTCGAGGTCGAGCAGTACTTC. Encoded protein: CASSLVEVEQYF.

This clonotype was seen a handful of times. This sequence joins TRBV4-1 and TRBJ1-5; D may be TRBD1 (6 bases). The CDR3 is 14 residues long. Trimming removed 3 bases at V and 4 bases at J, with 10 bases between. Germline CDR1 reads MGHRA; CDR2 reads YSYEKL. The CDR3 region has the DNA TGCGCCAGCAGCCACCCCGGGACAAATCAGCCCCAGCATTTT. As protein: CASSHPGTNQPQHF.

This clonotype has more than one count but fewer than ten. V gene TRBV6-6 combines with J gene TRBJ2-5; 8 positions agree with TRBD2. The CDR3 contains 12 residues. The V gene end was trimmed by 7 bases and the J gene end by 5 bases; junction bases not matched to a gene: 3. Germline V gives CDR1 MNHNY, CDR2 SVGAGI (reference sequence). CDR3 nucleotide sequence: TGTGCCAGCATATCTAGCGGGGAGACCCAGTACTTC. This encodes CASISSGETQYF.

This clonotype was observed a handful of times. This chain's CDR3 is CASSLYAGQDTEAFF. The CDR3 coding sequence is TGTGCCAGCAGCTTATACGCCGGGCAGGACACTGAAGCTTTCTTT. The chain couples TRBV11-2 to TRBJ1-1; D gene unclear. Germline V lookup: CDR1 SGHAT, CDR2 FQNNGV. V gave up 2 bases and J gave up 3 bases, with 13 bases separating them. CDR3 size: 15 residues.

This clonotype was recorded a few times. This rearrangement joins TRBV20-1 to TRBJ1-1; TRBD1 might be the D (5 bases). V dropped 5 bases and J dropped 4 bases, with 14 bases sitting between them. Germline CDR1 and CDR2: DFQATT and SNEGSKA (reference sequence). The CDR3 has 13 residues. DNA for the CDR3: TGCAGTGCTGTTCAGGGTCTGAGCACTGAAGCTTTCTTT. It yields the protein CSAVQGLSTEAFF.

This chain connects TRBV5-1 to TRBJ2-1, with D perhaps TRBD1 or TRBD2 (7 bases each). This CDR3 spans 13 amino acids. The ends were cut back, 5 bases at V and 10 bases at J, with 16 bases in the middle. Germline CDR1 and CDR2: SGHRS and YFSETQ. The DNA for the CDR3 is TGCGCCAGCAGAATCGACAGGGAGGGAGAGCAGTTCTTC. Translation gives CASRIDREGEQFF.

This clonotype occurred many times. The V and J genes are TRBV5-8 and TRBJ1-5, with D possibly being TRBD1 (6 bases). V was clipped by 5 bases and J by 4 bases, with 10 bases between them. CDR1 is SGHTS and CDR2 is YDEGEE in the germline V gene. The CDR3 covers 13 residues. Here the CDR3 reads CASSRGANQPQHF. The CDR3 DNA follows: TGTGCCAGCAGTCGGGGGGCTAATCAGCCCCAGCATTTT.

This chain links TRBV7-2 with TRBJ1-2; 7 nucleotides match TRBD1. J was trimmed by 9 bases and V by 8 bases; bases with no gene match: 18. Germline lookup yields CDR1 SGHTA and CDR2 FQGNSA. This CDR3 comprises 15 residues. The CDR3 spells CASGETWEGAGSYTF. CDR3 nucleotide sequence: TGTGCCAGCGGGGAGACATGGGAGGGGGCAGGTAGCTACACCTTC.

Ten or more counts support this clonotype. The chain carries TRBV20-1 and TRBJ2-3; 9 nucleotides align to TRBD2. CDR1 is DFQATT and CDR2 is SNEGSKA in the germline V gene (reference sequence). This CDR3 region has 15 residues. Trimming took 0 bases from V and 5 from J; bases not matched to a gene: 6. This CDR3 is CSARERTSAGDTQYF. The CDR3 DNA reads TGCAGTGCTAGAGAAAGGACTAGCGCGGGAGATACGCAGTATTTT.

In this sample, this clonotype turned up a few times. This chain uses TRBV9 with TRBJ1-1; weak D call: TRBD1 (5 bases). V was shortened by 0 bases and J by 6 bases, with 12 bases between the two germline ends. Germline V gene sequence: CDR1 SGDLS, CDR2 YYNGEE. The CDR3 is 14 amino acids. The DNA for the CDR3 is TGTGCCAGCAGCGTAGAGATTAAGGGACCTGAAGCTTTCTTT. This codes for CASSVEIKGPEAFF.

This clonotype showed up many times. CDR3 residues: CASSLDGPPITEAFF. DNA of the CDR3: TGCGCCAGCAGCTTGGATGGGCCGCCCATCACTGAAGCTTTCTTT. The gene calls are TRBV5-1 and TRBJ1-1, with D uncertain. Between the trimmed V and J ends, which lost 0 bases and 4 bases, there was a span of 13 bases. Germline lookup yields CDR1 SGHRS and CDR2 YFSETQ. This CDR3 contains 15 residues.

The V call is TRBV25-1, the J call TRBJ2-1; D is ambiguous. The ends were cut back, 5 bases at V and 3 bases at J, with 8 bases in the middle. The germline V gene encodes CDR1 MGHDK and CDR2 SYGVNS. The CDR3 extends over 13 amino acids. CDR3 nucleotide sequence: TGTGCCAGCAGTACGGAGCGCTACAATGAGCAGTTCTTC. The encoded protein is CASSTERYNEQFF.

V gene TRBV7-2 combines with J gene TRBJ2-1; 7 nucleotides match TRBD2. This CDR3 is 15 amino acids long. Looked up from germline, CDR1 is SGHTA and CDR2 is FQGNSA. Trimming took 3 bases from V and 3 from J; bases not matched to a gene: 5. The CDR3 is CASSLSSGIYNEQFF. The CDR3 nucleotides read TGTGCCAGCAGCTTGTCTAGCGGAATCTACAATGAGCAGTTCTTC.

The V gene is TRBV6-5, the J gene TRBJ1-2; a weak D match, TRBD1 (6 bases). Germline CDR1 is MNHEY and CDR2 is SVGAGI. Between the trimmed V and J ends, which lost 2 bases and 8 bases, there was a span of 12 bases. This CDR3 spans 13 amino acids. Here the CDR3 reads CASSYRTEEGYTF. Here the CDR3 DNA reads TGTGCCAGCAGTTACCGGACAGAGGAAGGCTACACCTTC.

This clonotype was seen a few times. J is TRBJ2-3 and V is TRBV4-3; weak D call: TRBD1 (5 bases). CDR1 and CDR2 from the germline V gene are LGHNA and YSLEER. V lost 0 bases and J lost 2, with 15 bases in between. CDR3 length: 17 residues. The CDR3 DNA follows: TGCGCCAGCAGCCAAGACTCCTTGCAGGGCCCCACAGATACGCAGTATTTT. Translation gives CASSQDSLQGPTDTQYF.

In its sample, this clonotype was seen a few times. The gene calls are TRBV7-4 and TRBJ2-7, with D hard to call. The CDR3 covers 10 residues. In germline, CDR1 is SGHVT, CDR2 SQSDAQ. Trimming cost V 5 bases and J 6 bases, with 5 bases left between them. The CDR3 loop is CASSRSEQYV. The DNA of the CDR3 is TGTGCCAGCAGCCGGAGCGAGCAGTACGTC.